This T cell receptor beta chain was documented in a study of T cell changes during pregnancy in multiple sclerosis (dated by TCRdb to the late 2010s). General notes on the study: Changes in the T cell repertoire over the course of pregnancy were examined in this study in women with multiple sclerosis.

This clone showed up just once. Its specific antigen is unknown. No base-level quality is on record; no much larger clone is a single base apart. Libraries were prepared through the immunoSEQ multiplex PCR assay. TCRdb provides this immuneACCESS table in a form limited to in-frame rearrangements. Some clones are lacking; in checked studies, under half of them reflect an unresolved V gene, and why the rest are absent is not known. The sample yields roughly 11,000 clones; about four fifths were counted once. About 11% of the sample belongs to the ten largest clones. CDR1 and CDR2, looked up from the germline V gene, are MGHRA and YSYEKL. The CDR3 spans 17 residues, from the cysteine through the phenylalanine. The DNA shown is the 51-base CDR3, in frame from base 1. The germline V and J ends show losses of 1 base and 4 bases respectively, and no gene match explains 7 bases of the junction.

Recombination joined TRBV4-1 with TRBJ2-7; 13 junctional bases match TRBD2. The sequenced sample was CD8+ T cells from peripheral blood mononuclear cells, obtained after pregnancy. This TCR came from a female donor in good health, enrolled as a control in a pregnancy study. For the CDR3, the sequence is CASSQGPLAGGPYEQYF. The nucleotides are TGCGCCAGCAGCCAAGGACCACTAGCGGGAGGGCCATACGAGCAGTACTTC.